This T cell receptor (beta chain) comes out of a study of vaccination and CD4 T cells after COVID-19. Study-level background: The study drew post-COVID samples a median roughly 100 days after diagnosis (range 35 to 161).

This clonotype is medium-sized (0.01 to 0.1%) by share. Its target is unknown. CD4+ T cells that had been cultured provided DNA sequenced with the Oncomine TCR Beta short-read assay. After culture, CD4+ T cells served as the source for genomic DNA extraction. TCRdb reprocessed the PCR reads with MiXCR, giving one entry per CDR3 protein. This table holds 4,500 to 5,000 distinct CDR3 sequences, more than 65% found once. Germline V gene data show CDR1 as SNHLY and CDR2 as FYNNEI. V lost 6 bases to trimming and J lost 2 bases, with 14 bases between them. The CDR3 consists of 15 residues. Treatment described: roughly ten-day PBMC culture with coronavirus spike peptide pools or control peptides (ViraFEST assay).

The clonotype originates from a human donor who had recovered from COVID-19. Sequenced sample: CD4+ T cells from blood, cultured in vitro. This chain links TRBV2 with TRBJ2-1; D uncertain. The CDR3 coding sequence is TGTGCCAGCAGCGCCTCTCGGGTACCCTACAATGAGCAGTTCTTC. It specifies CASSASRVPYNEQFF.